This T cell receptor (beta chain) was sequenced during a study of T cell responses to AZD1222 COVID-19 vaccine. Profiled with immunoSEQ multiplex PCR; TCRdb holds only in-frame clones, not every one. The sample consists of tens of thousands of clones, 70% to 90% of them appearing once. CDR1 and CDR2 (germline): SEHNR, FQNEAQ (reference sequence). Trimming took 7 bases from V and 7 from J; bases not matched to a gene: 8. The CDR3 covers 14 residues. This clonotype originated in an adult who received the AZD1222 COVID-19 vaccine. The source material was peripheral blood, sampled 28 days after the second AZD1222 dose. The gene calls are TRBV7-9 and TRBJ2-1; 9 nucleotides line up with TRBD1. CDR3 protein: CASTNRGLENEQFF. In nucleotides, the CDR3 is TGTGCCAGCACCAACAGGGGGCTCGAGAATGAGCAGTTCTTC.